The clone carrying this TCR beta chain has at least ten counts. The time point here: newly diagnosed GD, antithyroid drugs for less than 3 months. Extracted RNA from PBMCs served as the source of the TCR library. The record originates from a study of regulatory T cells in long-lasting Graves disease. Arm-PCR of CDR3 regions and iRepertoire HTBI primers were the basis on which TCR beta libraries were built. TCRdb called the multiplex PCR reads again in MiXCR, with one record for every CDR3 protein. The sample contains about 560,000 distinct CDR3 sequences, about 16% of which appear only once. The CDR3 sequence is 13 residues long. Trimming left V 3 bases short and J 6 bases short, with 11 bases between. These data are also associated with another study on T cells in Graves' hyperthyroidism and ophthalmopathy.

This chain connects TRBV12-3 or TRBV12-4 to TRBJ1-1; D possibly corresponds to TRBD1 (5 bases). The sample here was peripheral blood mononuclear cells (PBMCs), taken at new diagnosis, from a patient treated with antithyroid drugs. This receptor was identified in a man aged 18 to 30 with Graves disease. Here the CDR3 reads CASSFRVDAEAFF. The DNA of the CDR3 is TGTGCCAGCAGTTTCAGGGTAGACGCTGAAGCTTTCTTT.